These 32 T cell receptor beta chains came from one sample sequenced in a study of PD-1 blockade in classical Hodgkin lymphoma. The repertoire was sequenced with immunoSEQ multiplex PCR; TCRdb's copy has only in-frame clones and lacks some. The sample consists of about 100,000 clones, 65% to 85% of them appearing once. Autologous stem cell transplantation was followed by relapse in every patient, and brentuximab vedotin exposure varied. The sample here was peripheral blood mononuclear cells (PBMCs), taken at baseline. The receptor set was obtained from a human donor with classical Hodgkin lymphoma.

On this clone: A junction boundary mismatches the germline segment, possibly from a read error. The J gene is TRBJ2-5, the V gene TRBV5-1; 7 bases match TRBD1. The length of the CDR3 is 16 residues. Germline CDR1 reads SGHRS; CDR2 reads YFSETQ. The CDR3 sequence: CASSYGTVGTQEAQYF. CDR3 DNA: TGCGCCAGCAGCTACGGGACAGTCGGAACCCAAGAGGCCCAGTACTTC.

The chain uses TRBV29-1 and TRBJ2-3, with 8 bases fitting TRBD1. Germline-derived CDR1 and CDR2 are SQVTM and ANQGSEA. V lost 6 bases to trimming and J lost 1 base; unmatched junction nucleotides: 3. The CDR3 runs 13 residues. CDR3 region: CSVRGRGTDTQYF. In nucleotides, the CDR3 is TGCAGCGTCAGGGGGCGCGGCACAGATACGCAGTATTTT.

This clone came up once. The same CDR3 is also encoded by other DNA sequences in this sample. The V and J genes are TRBV15 and TRBJ2-5; D ambiguous. The germline CDR1 and CDR2 sequences are LNHNV and YYDKDF (reference sequence). Trimming stripped 2 bases from V and 1 base from J, with 5 bases between. CDR3 length equals 13 residues. In DNA form, the CDR3 reads TGTGCCACCAGCAGACCGACCCAAGAGACCCAGTACTTC. It translates to CATSRPTQETQYF.

This chain uses TRBV5-1 with TRBJ2-3; D possibly corresponds to TRBD1 (6 bases). Trimming took off 1 base at V and 2 bases at J, with 14 bases between the two ends. CDR1 SGHRS and CDR2 YFSETQ come from the germline V gene. CDR3 length: 16 residues. CDR3 DNA sequence: TGCGCCAGCAGCTTGTCCCGGGACATCCTCACAGATACGCAGTATTTT. Its protein is CASSLSRDILTDTQYF.

This chain connects TRBV30 to TRBJ2-5, with D tentatively TRBD2 (5 bases). V lost 5 bases and J lost 5, with 9 bases in between. In germline, CDR1 is GTSNPN, CDR2 SVGIG (reference sequence). This CDR3 is built from 11 residues. CDR3 coding DNA: TGTGCCTGGGGTACGGGGGAGACCCAGTACTTC. This translates into CAWGTGETQYF. The whole variable domain, filled in from reference TRBV30 and TRBJ2-5, reads SQTIHQWPATLVQPVGSPLSLECTVEGTSNPNLYWYRQAAGRGLQLLFYSVGIGQISSEVPQNLSASRPQDRQFILSSKKLLLSDSGFYLCAWGTGETQYFGPGTRLLVL.

The chain employs TRBV5-1 and TRBJ2-7, with D possibly being TRBD1 or TRBD2 (5 bases each). Trimming pared 1 base from V and 7 bases from J, leaving 24 bases between. The germline gives CDR1 SGHRS, CDR2 YFSETQ. The CDR3 is made up of 17 amino acids. CDR3 bases: TGCGCCAGCAGCTTGTCGCCCCCCGGGGCCACAACGGGGGAGCAGTACTTC. This sequence encodes CASSLSPPGATTGEQYF. Variable domain in full (rest from reference TRBV5-1 and TRBJ2-7): KAGVTQTPRYLIKTRGQQVTLSCSPISGHRSVSWYQQTPGQGLQFLFEYFSETQRNKGNFPGRFSGRQFSNSRSEMNVSTLELGDSALYLCASSLSPPGATTGEQYFGPGTRLTVT.

The V call is TRBV28, the J call TRBJ1-5, with 8 bases identical to TRBD1. J was trimmed by 9 bases and V by 6 bases; bases with no gene match: 19. The CDR3 is made up of 17 amino acids. Germline lookup yields CDR1 MDHEN and CDR2 SYDVKM. CDR3 in DNA: TGTGCCAGCAGGGGATACAAACGGACAGGGAACTTTAGGCCCCAGCATTTT. This codes for CASRGYKRTGNFRPQHF.

The V call is TRBV5-1, the J call TRBJ2-5; 7 positions agree with TRBD1. The germline CDR1 and CDR2 sequences are SGHRS and YFSETQ. This CDR3 contains 15 residues. V was clipped by 3 bases and J by 2 bases; unmatched bases: 7. The CDR3 spells CASSSAGTAQETQYF. The CDR3 bases are TGCGCCAGCAGCTCGGCCGGGACAGCACAAGAGACCCAGTACTTC. Full variable domain (remainder filled in from reference TRBV5-1 and TRBJ2-5): KAGVTQTPRYLIKTRGQQVTLSCSPISGHRSVSWYQQTPGQGLQFLFEYFSETQRNKGNFPGRFSGRQFSNSRSEMNVSTLELGDSALYLCASSSAGTAQETQYFGPGTRLLVL.

The gene calls are TRBV5-8 and TRBJ1-1; possibly TRBD1 for D (5 bases). The V and J ends lost 1 base and 8 bases respectively, with 12 bases between them. The CDR3 consists of 13 residues. Looked up from germline, CDR1 is SGHTS and CDR2 is YDEGEE. CDR3 sequence reads: CASSLLRGNEAFF. CDR3 DNA: TGTGCCAGCAGCTTGCTGCGGGGGAACGAAGCTTTCTTT.

This chain links TRBV4-1 with TRBJ2-7; 7 nucleotides match TRBD1. Germline V gene lookup returns CDR1 MGHRA and CDR2 YSYEKL. This CDR3 contains 15 residues. V shed 1 base, J shed 4 bases, and the junction held 7 bases outside the gene matches. The CDR3 nucleotides are TGCGCCAGCAGCCAAGCCCTACAGGGGAAATACGAGCAGTACTTC. This encodes CASSQALQGKYEQYF.

The chain has TRBV6-1 and TRBJ2-7; D is possibly TRBD1 or TRBD2 (5 bases each). The V end was cut by 4 bases, the J end by 0 bases, with 16 bases between. The V gene's germline CDR1 is MNHNS and CDR2 SASEGT. CDR3 length equals 16 residues. CDR3 nucleotides: TGTGCCAGCAGTGTAAGTGGGACCGTGAGCTCCTACGAGCAGTACTTC. This encodes CASSVSGTVSSYEQYF.

The V and J genes are TRBV2 and TRBJ2-5; 8 bases line up with TRBD1. Looked up from germline, CDR1 is SNHLY and CDR2 is FYNNEI. Trimming at V came to 2 bases and at J to 3 bases, leaving 2 bases not matched to a gene. The length of the CDR3 is 14 residues. CDR3 region: CASSERTGKETQYF. CDR3 nucleotide sequence: TGTGCCAGCAGTGAACGGACAGGGAAAGAGACCCAGTACTTC.

The rearrangement links TRBV9 to TRBJ2-1, with D maybe TRBD1 (5 bases). V was trimmed by 4 bases and J by 4 bases, leaving 12 bases between them. This CDR3 is built from 14 residues. Per the germline V gene, CDR1 is SGDLS and CDR2 is YYNGEE. Here the CDR3 reads CASSPRDSYNEQFF. CDR3 coding DNA: TGTGCCAGCAGCCCGCGCGACAGTTACAATGAGCAGTTCTTC.

The chain recombines TRBV7-3 with TRBJ2-2; maybe TRBD2 (6 bases). CDR1 and CDR2 from the germline V gene are SGHTA and FQGTGA. This CDR3 has 16 residues. The ends were cut back, 1 base at V and 4 bases at J, with 13 bases in the middle. The CDR3 spells CASSLRNPGVTGELFF. The DNA of the CDR3 is TGTGCCAGCAGCTTAAGGAACCCGGGGGTCACCGGGGAGCTGTTTTTT.

The chain carries TRBV7-2 and TRBJ2-7, with 8 bases identical to TRBD2. V lost 4 bases, J lost 2 bases, and 4 bases stayed unmatched. The CDR3 spans 14 residues. Germline V gene data show CDR1 as SGHTA and CDR2 as FQGNSA. The CDR3: CASSSGGGPYEQYF. The DNA of the CDR3 is TGTGCCAGCAGCTCCGGGGGGGGCCCCTACGAGCAGTACTTC.

The rearrangement links TRBV5-1 to TRBJ2-1; 14 positions agree with TRBD2. Germline CDR1 is SGHRS and CDR2 is YFSETQ. The CDR3 extends over 20 amino acids. Trimming removed 0 bases from V and 9 bases from J; junction bases left unmatched: 17. The CDR3 reads CASSLVSGTSGSWGGPEQFF. In nucleotides, the CDR3 is TGCGCCAGCAGCTTGGTTTCGGGGACTAGCGGGAGTTGGGGCGGACCTGAGCAGTTCTTC.

A note on this clone: The sample contains more than one DNA sequence encoding this CDR3. This chain joins TRBV5-4 and TRBJ1-1; tentative D call: TRBD1 (5 bases). The CDR3 is 13 amino acids. CDR1 and CDR2 from the germline V gene are SGHNT and YYREEE (reference sequence). The V end was cut by 1 base, the J end by 6 bases, with 10 bases between. CDR3 sequence (DNA): TGTGCCAGCAGCTTGCAGGGCGGCGCTGAAGCTTTCTTT. Translation gives CASSLQGGAEAFF. The variable domain in full, with the rest retrieved from reference TRBV5-4 and TRBJ1-1, is ETGVTQSPTHLIKTRGQQVTLRCSSQSGHNTVSWYQQALGQGPQFIFQYYREEENGRGNFPPRFSGLQFPNYSSELNVNALELDDSALYLCASSLQGGAEAFFGQGTRLTVV.

The chain links TRBV23-1 to TRBJ2-7; weak D call: TRBD1 (5 bases). TRBV23-1 is recorded as an ORF, its role being uncertain. The CDR3 totals 16 residues. V lost 1 base and J lost 0, with 13 bases in between. CDR3 loop: CASSQWWGRTSYEQYF. CDR3 nucleotides: TGCGCCAGCAGTCAATGGTGGGGCAGGACCTCCTACGAGCAGTACTTC.

This chain uses TRBV11-3 with TRBJ2-2; 9 bases map to TRBD2. Looked up from germline, CDR1 is SGHNT and CDR2 is YENEEA. After removal of 3 bases from V and 5 bases from J, the junction contained 4 bases not matched to a gene. The CDR3 is made up of 15 amino acids. CDR3 bases: TGTGCCAGCAGCTTTCGAGCGGGGGGTACCGGGGAGCTGTTTTTT. Protein: CASSFRAGGTGELFF. Full variable domain (missing parts from reference TRBV11-3 and TRBJ2-2): EAGVVQSPRYKIIEKKQPVAFWCNPISGHNTLYWYLQNLGQGPELLIRYENEEAVDDSQLPKDRFSAERLKGVDSTLKIQPAELGDSAVYLCASSFRAGGTGELFFGEGSRLTVL.

The V call is TRBV6-5, the J call TRBJ1-1; 7 nucleotides line up with TRBD1. Germline V gene sequence: CDR1 MNHEY, CDR2 SVGAGI. The length of the CDR3 is 13 residues. The trim removed 6 bases at V and 11 bases at J, leaving 12 bases unmatched. This chain's CDR3 is CASRRDSRSRAFF. The CDR3 DNA is TGTGCCAGCAGACGGGACAGTCGGTCTCGGGCTTTCTTT.

J is TRBJ2-2 and V is TRBV5-1; no definite D call. CDR1 and CDR2 from the germline V gene are SGHRS and YFSETQ. This CDR3 has 17 residues. V lost 5 bases and J 2 bases, leaving 19 bases between the germline ends. CDR3 protein: CASRGGAASINTGELFF. DNA for the CDR3: TGCGCCAGCAGAGGTGGAGCAGCCTCTATAAACACCGGGGAGCTGTTTTTT.

V and J are TRBV5-1 and TRBJ1-1; possibly TRBD1 for D (5 bases). CDR1 is SGHRS, CDR2 YFSETQ, per germline. V gave up 0 bases and J gave up 4 bases, with 13 bases separating them. The CDR3 runs to 15 residues. CDR3 region: CASSLEARGGTEAFF. The CDR3 DNA sequence: TGCGCCAGCAGCTTGGAAGCTCGGGGCGGCACTGAAGCTTTCTTT.

The chain joins TRBV27 to TRBJ2-3; tentatively, D is TRBD2 (6 bases). The germline V gene has CDR1 MNHEY and CDR2 SMNVEV (reference sequence). V dropped 3 bases and J dropped 0 bases, with 10 bases sitting between them. CDR3 length equals 15 residues. CDR3 DNA sequence: TGTGCCAGCAGTTTTTGGAGGGTTAGCACAGATACGCAGTATTTT. Protein product: CASSFWRVSTDTQYF.

V is TRBV29-1 and J is TRBJ2-3; D possibly corresponds to TRBD2 (6 bases). Germline-derived CDR1 and CDR2 are SQVTM and ANQGSEA. V dropped 6 bases and J dropped 0 bases, with 13 bases sitting between them. This CDR3 region has 14 residues. The CDR3 sequence: CSVTGVSSTDTQYF. The CDR3 coding sequence is TGCAGCGTCACGGGAGTTTCTAGCACAGATACGCAGTATTTT.

A few counts support this clone. The V call is TRBV5-1, the J call TRBJ2-7; possibly TRBD2 for D (5 bases). V was clipped by 3 bases and J by 3 bases, with 10 bases between them. CDR3 length equals 13 residues. Germline V gene sequence: CDR1 SGHRS, CDR2 YFSETQ. The CDR3 sequence is CASSYRTSYEQYF. The CDR3 DNA is TGCGCCAGCAGCTACCGTACTAGCTACGAGCAGTACTTC.

The V gene is TRBV27, the J gene TRBJ2-3; D is perhaps TRBD1 (5 bases). The V gene's germline CDR1 is MNHEY and CDR2 SMNVEV (reference sequence). The length of the CDR3 is 16 residues. Trimming shortened V by 2 bases and J by 1 base, and 13 bases separated the two germline ends. CDR3 region: CASSLLQGVGTDTQYF. The CDR3 DNA follows: TGTGCCAGCAGTTTACTCCAGGGTGTGGGCACAGATACGCAGTATTTT.

In DNA form, the CDR3 reads TGTGCCAGCAGTCCGATGGGGATCGGATATAAGGCCCAGTACTTC. Its translation is CASSPMGIGYKAQYF. V gene TRBV28 combines with J gene TRBJ2-5, with D unresolved. The V end was cut by 5 bases, the J end by 9 bases, with 22 bases between. CDR1 is MDHEN and CDR2 is SYDVKM in the germline V gene. The CDR3 has 15 residues.

The J gene is TRBJ1-2, the V gene TRBV27; D ambiguous. The CDR3 sequence is 14 residues long. V dropped 6 bases and J dropped 8 bases, with 19 bases sitting between them. In germline, CDR1 is MNHEY, CDR2 SMNVEV (reference sequence). CDR3 in DNA: TGTGCCAGCAGCCCGAACCGGGCCACGGGAGGCTACACCTTC. Translation: CASSPNRATGGYTF.

This chain joins TRBV10-3 and TRBJ1-2; D is uncertain. Per germline, CDR1 ENHRY and CDR2 SYGVKD. CDR3 length: 13 residues. Trimming left V 6 bases short and J 1 base short, with 9 bases between. The CDR3 region has the DNA TGTGCCATCAGAGGTGTGGTTAACTATGGCTACACCTTC. Residues: CAIRGVVNYGYTF.

The rearrangement joins TRBV7-7 to TRBJ2-1, with a possible D match to TRBD1 (6 bases). This CDR3 is 15 amino acids long. Per the germline V gene, CDR1 is SSHAT and CDR2 is FNYEAQ (reference sequence). V was pared by 5 bases and J by 5 bases, with 16 bases between. CDR3 amino acids: CASSNTGRGDNEQFF. In nucleotides, the CDR3 is TGTGCCAGCAGCAACACAGGGCGAGGGGACAATGAGCAGTTCTTC.

V is TRBV7-3 and J is TRBJ2-2, with D perhaps TRBD1 or TRBD2 (5 bases each). V was clipped by 5 bases and J by 1 base, with 20 bases between them. The CDR3 covers 18 residues. Germline V lookup: CDR1 SGHTA, CDR2 FQGTGA. The CDR3, as DNA: TGTGCCAGCAGCGCTAAGGGGACCGGTGGGCTGAACACCGGGGAGCTGTTTTTT. This encodes CASSAKGTGGLNTGELFF. The complete variable domain, with remaining parts taken from reference TRBV7-3 and TRBJ2-2, reads GAGVSQTPSNKVTEKGKYVELRCDPISGHTALYWYRQSLGQGPEFLIYFQGTGAADDSGLPNDRFFAVRPEGSVSTLKIQRTERGDSAVYLCASSAKGTGGLNTGELFFGEGSRLTVL.

The chain carries TRBV5-1 and TRBJ2-5, with D possibly matching TRBD1 (6 bases). Germline CDR1 SGHRS, CDR2 YFSETQ. There are 16 residues in the CDR3. Trimming pared 3 bases from V and 4 bases from J, leaving 19 bases between. The CDR3 DNA reads as TGCGCCAGCAGCTACGCTACTGGTGGCAGGGGAGAGACCCAGTACTTC. Translating gives CASSYATGGRGETQYF. Looking up the rest from reference TRBV5-1 and TRBJ2-5 gives the full variable domain: KAGVTQTPRYLIKTRGQQVTLSCSPISGHRSVSWYQQTPGQGLQFLFEYFSETQRNKGNFPGRFSGRQFSNSRSEMNVSTLELGDSALYLCASSYATGGRGETQYFGPGTRLLVL.